The 17 T cell receptor beta chains below were found in one sample sequenced in a study of metastatic and nonmetastatic thyroid tumors. Nobody among the patients had been given any treatment before thyroid surgery. TCRdb used MiXCR to call clones anew from the PCR reads. This sample has roughly 30,000 clones, with around 3.9% found just once. Sequenced material: blood. The receptor set was obtained from a male donor with papillary thyroid cancer or a benign thyroid nodule (not recorded which). Some clones in this sample may be carry-over from other donors' samples.

This clone was recorded many times. The J gene is TRBJ2-2, the V gene TRBV3-1, with D possibly being TRBD2 (5 bases). V lost 4 bases to trimming and J lost 3 bases, with 6 bases between them. Germline V gene lookup returns CDR1 LGHDT and CDR2 YNNKEL (reference sequence). CDR3 length equals 13 residues. This CDR3 is CASSLDYTGELFF. Written as DNA, the CDR3 is TGTGCCAGCAGCCTGGACTACACCGGGGAGCTGTTTTTT.

This clone was counted at least ten times. The V call is TRBV29-1, the J call TRBJ2-5; 7 positions match TRBD2. The V segment lost 6 bases and the J segment 4 bases; nucleotides outside the gene matches: 8. The CDR3 length is 13 residues. Germline V gene sequence: CDR1 SQVTM, CDR2 ANQGSEA. The chain's CDR3 is CSVTASGGETQYF. CDR3 nucleotide sequence: TGCAGCGTGACGGCGTCGGGGGGAGAGACCCAGTACTTC.

In this sample, this clone turned up many times. The rearrangement links TRBV15 to TRBJ2-7; 10 bases are a match to TRBD2. There are 15 residues in the CDR3. CDR1 is LNHNV, CDR2 YYDKDF, per germline (reference sequence). After removal of 0 bases from V and 6 bases from J, the junction contained 5 bases not matched to a gene. For the CDR3, the DNA is TGTGCCACCAGCAGAGAAATAGCGGGAGGTGCCGAGCAGTACTTC. As protein: CATSREIAGGAEQYF.

To note about this clone: At one end the junction does not follow the germline gene, possibly because of a read error. J is TRBJ2-5 and V is TRBV11-2, with D maybe TRBD2 (6 bases). The CDR3 extends over 15 amino acids. The V gene's germline CDR1 is SGHAT and CDR2 FQNNGV. The CDR3 DNA reads as TGTGCCAGCAGCTTAGGTCTCTCCGGGGCGGGGACCCGGTACTTC. Its protein is CASSLGLSGAGTRYF.

Ten or more counts support this clone. J is TRBJ1-1 and V is TRBV9, with D possibly matching TRBD1 (5 bases). Germline V gene lookup returns CDR1 SGDLS and CDR2 YYNGEE. Trimming left V 4 bases short and J 2 bases short, with 12 bases between. The CDR3 consists of 14 residues. CDR3 nucleotides: TGTGCCAGCAGCACATCCGGGACTAACACTGAAGCTTTCTTT. Translation gives CASSTSGTNTEAFF.

V is TRBV9 and J is TRBJ2-7; D is undetermined. The V and J ends lost 0 bases and 4 bases respectively, with 20 bases between them. CDR1 is SGDLS and CDR2 is YYNGEE in the germline V gene. The CDR3 extends over 17 amino acids. CDR3 sequence (DNA): TGTGCCAGCAGCGTAGGTGCGAATTTCGATTTGAGTTACGAGCAGTACGTC. Encoded protein: CASSVGANFDLSYEQYV.

There are a few counts of this clone. This rearrangement joins TRBV7-2 to TRBJ1-2; D might be TRBD1 (5 bases). The CDR3 loop spans 16 amino acids. The V end lost 1 base, the J end lost 9 bases, and 21 bases lay between the germline ends. Germline lookup yields CDR1 SGHTA and CDR2 FQGNSA. CDR3 region: CASSLERTWWGVSYTF. In nucleotides, the CDR3 is TGTGCCAGCAGCTTAGAAAGGACATGGTGGGGTGTTAGCTACACCTTC.

This clone showed up many times. The chain links TRBV20-1 to TRBJ2-7; tentatively, D is TRBD1 (6 bases). The V end lost 4 bases, the J end lost 4 bases, and 14 bases lay between the germline ends. CDR3 length: 13 amino acids. CDR1 and CDR2 (germline): DFQATT, SNEGSKA (reference sequence). This CDR3 reads CSATQGNWYEQYF. For the CDR3, the DNA is TGCAGTGCTACTCAGGGGAATTGGTACGAGCAGTACTTC.

The CDR3 nucleotides are TGCGCCAGCAGGAGAAGAGAGGGGACTGAAGCTTTCTTT. Amino acid sequence: CASRRREGTEAFF. The chain combines TRBV5-1 with TRBJ1-1; TRBD1 might be the D (5 bases). The CDR3 is 13 amino acids. Trimming took 5 bases from V and 5 from J, leaving 13 bases between them. Germline CDR1 reads SGHRS; CDR2 reads YFSETQ. The entire variable domain, with the rest obtained from reference TRBV5-1 and TRBJ1-1, is as follows: KAGVTQTPRYLIKTRGQQVTLSCSPISGHRSVSWYQQTPGQGLQFLFEYFSETQRNKGNFPGRFSGRQFSNSRSEMNVSTLELGDSALYLCASRRREGTEAFFGQGTRLTVV.

This clone occurred a few times. The V gene is TRBV6-4, the J gene TRBJ1-1; D is undetermined. Germline lookup yields CDR1 MRHNA and CDR2 SNTAGT. The CDR3 covers 14 residues. V was cut by 6 bases and J by 1 base, with 12 bases left in between. The CDR3 sequence is CASSPEVQNTEAFF. Written as DNA, the CDR3 is TGTGCCAGCAGCCCGGAGGTCCAGAACACTGAAGCTTTCTTT.

This clone was counted many times. The same CDR3 is also encoded by other DNA sequences in this sample. V usage is TRBV27 and J usage is TRBJ2-3; D gene uncertain. The CDR3 has 13 residues. V was cut by 0 bases and J by 4 bases, with 5 bases left in between. Germline V gives CDR1 MNHEY, CDR2 SMNVEV (reference sequence). The CDR3 spells CASSLSRPDTQYF. CDR3 DNA sequence: TGTGCCAGCAGTTTATCGAGGCCAGATACGCAGTATTTT.

V and J are TRBV6-2 or TRBV6-3 and TRBJ1-3; weak D call: TRBD1 (5 bases). The CDR3 length is 16 residues. V was clipped by 3 bases and J by 0 bases, with 12 bases between them. Germline values: CDR1 MNHEY, CDR2 SVGEGT. Here the CDR3 reads CASSYRGRSSGNTIYF. DNA of the CDR3: TGTGCCAGCAGTTATAGGGGTCGAAGCTCTGGAAACACCATATATTTT.

This clone was seen a few times. This chain uses TRBV6-8 with TRBJ1-2; no reliable D call. Germline V gene lookup returns CDR1 MNHGY and CDR2 SAAAGT. CDR3 length: 13 amino acids. The V end lost 5 bases, the J end lost 3 bases, and 10 bases lay between the germline ends. The CDR3 is CASSQTSHYGYTF. The CDR3 coding sequence is TGTGCCAGCAGTCAAACCAGTCACTATGGCTACACCTTC.

This clone is categorized as medium-sized. CDR3: CASRTGLGGYTF. As DNA, the CDR3 is TGTGCCAGCCGGACAGGGTTGGGCGGCTACACCTTC. The rearrangement links TRBV6-1 to TRBJ1-2; 8 bases are shared with TRBD1. The CDR3 contains 12 residues. Germline-derived CDR1 and CDR2 are MNHNS and SASEGT. The V segment lost 8 bases and the J segment 8 bases; nucleotides outside the gene matches: 7.

Ten or more counts support this clone. V usage is TRBV14 and J usage is TRBJ1-6, with 9 bases matching TRBD1. CDR1 and CDR2 from the germline V gene are SGHDN and FVKESK. The CDR3 length is 15 residues. The junction had 4 bases not matched to a gene; V was cut back by 4 bases and J by 6 bases. The CDR3 spells CASSPGQGINSPLHF. DNA for the CDR3: TGTGCCAGCAGCCCGGGACAGGGAATTAATTCACCCCTCCACTTT. Full variable domain (missing parts from reference TRBV14 and TRBJ1-6): EAGVTQFPSHSVIEKGQTVTLRCDPISGHDNLYWYRRVMGKEIKFLLHFVKESKQDESGMPNNRFLAERTGGTYSTLKVQPAELEDSGVYFCASSPGQGINSPLHFGNGTRLTVT.

This clone has just a few counts. The chain employs TRBV20-1 and TRBJ2-1, with 10 bases fitting TRBD2. Losses at the gene ends were 2 bases for V and 7 bases for J; bases not matched to a gene: 2. The CDR3 has 13 residues. Germline CDR1 and CDR2: DFQATT and SNEGSKA (reference sequence). The CDR3 region has the DNA TGCAGTGCTAGACTAGCGGGAGTTAATGAGCAGTTCTTC. Translating gives CSARLAGVNEQFF.

Only a few counts were recorded for this clone. The J gene is TRBJ2-1, the V gene TRBV12-5, with 13 bases lining up with TRBD2. This CDR3 has 18 residues. J gave up 4 bases and V 2 bases, and 8 bases lay outside the gene matches. CDR1 LGHNT and CDR2 FRNRAP come from the germline V gene. The CDR3 loop reads CASGLPPMTSGGYNEQFF. In nucleotides, the CDR3 is TGTGCTAGTGGTTTGCCCCCTATGACTAGCGGGGGGTACAATGAGCAGTTCTTC.